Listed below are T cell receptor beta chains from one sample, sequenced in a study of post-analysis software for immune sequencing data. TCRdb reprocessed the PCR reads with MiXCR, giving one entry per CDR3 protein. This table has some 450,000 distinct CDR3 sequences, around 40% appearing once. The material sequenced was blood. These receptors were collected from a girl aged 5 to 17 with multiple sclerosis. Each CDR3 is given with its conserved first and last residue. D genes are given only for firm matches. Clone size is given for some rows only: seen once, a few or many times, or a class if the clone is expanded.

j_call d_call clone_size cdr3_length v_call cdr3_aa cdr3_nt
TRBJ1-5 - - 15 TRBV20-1 CSARGGGDGNQPQHF TGCAGTGCTAGAGGCGGAGGGGACGGCAATCAGCCCCAGCATTTT
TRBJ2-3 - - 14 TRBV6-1 CASSEASVADTQYF TGTGCCAGCAGTGAAGCTAGCGTAGCAGATACGCAGTATTTT
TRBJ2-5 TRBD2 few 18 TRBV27 CASSTSGTSGRTVETQYF TGTGCCAGCAGCACCTCCGGGACTAGCGGGAGAACCGTAGAGACCCAGTACTTC
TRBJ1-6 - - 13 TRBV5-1 CASCQGADSPLHF TGCGCCAGCTGCCAGGGAGCGGATTCACCCCTCCACTTT
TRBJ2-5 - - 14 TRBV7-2 CASSGTGRAETQYF TGTGCCAGCAGCGGTACAGGGCGAGCGGAGACCCAGTACTTC
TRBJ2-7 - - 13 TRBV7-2 CASSLFPNYEQYF TGTGCCAGCAGCCTCTTCCCGAACTACGAGCAGTACTTC
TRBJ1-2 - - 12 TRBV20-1 CSAPTDNYGYTF TGCAGTGCGCCGACGGATAACTATGGCTACACCTTC
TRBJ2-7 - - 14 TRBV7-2 CASSLSTATDEQYF TGTGCCAGCAGCTTAAGTACAGCGACAGACGAGCAGTACTTC
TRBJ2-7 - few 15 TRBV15 CATSRKGGPVYEQYF TGTGCCACCAGCAGAAAAGGGGGACCGGTCTACGAGCAGTACTTC
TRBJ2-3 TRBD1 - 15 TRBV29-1 CSVLQTGSFTDTQYF TGCAGCGTCCTACAGACAGGGTCTTTTACAGATACGCAGTATTTT
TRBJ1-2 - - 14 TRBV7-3 CAGSSGSSGYGYTF TGTGCCGGCAGCTCCGGATCTTCTGGCTATGGCTACACCTTC
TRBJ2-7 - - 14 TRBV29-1 CSVEVQGRAYEQYF TGCAGCGTTGAAGTTCAGGGGAGAGCCTACGAGCAGTACTTC
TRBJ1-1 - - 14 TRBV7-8 CASSLVGPGPEAFF TGTGCCAGCAGCTTAGTGGGCCCCGGGCCTGAAGCTTTCTTT
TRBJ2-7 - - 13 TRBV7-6 CASSAPEPYEQYF TGTGCCAGCAGCGCCCCCGAGCCTTACGAGCAGTACTTC
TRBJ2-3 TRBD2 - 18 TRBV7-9 CASSLETSGRTSTDTQYF TGTGCCAGCAGCTTGGAGACTAGCGGGAGAACTAGCACAGATACGCAGTATTTT
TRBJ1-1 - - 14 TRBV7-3 CASSPGGGVTEAFF TGTGCCAGCAGCCCTGGTGGCGGAGTCACTGAAGCTTTCTTT
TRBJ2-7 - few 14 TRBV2 CASIPPGATYEQYF TGTGCCAGCATTCCCCCGGGAGCGACCTACGAGCAGTACTTC
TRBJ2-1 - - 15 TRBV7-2 CASSAGTPHYNEQFF TGTGCCAGCAGCGCTGGGACTCCCCACTACAATGAGCAGTTCTTC
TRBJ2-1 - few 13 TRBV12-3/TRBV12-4 CASRYTGTNEQFF TGTGCCAGCAGATATACCGGGACAAATGAGCAGTTCTTC
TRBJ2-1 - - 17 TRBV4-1 CASSQLRLVQGGNEQFF TGCGCCAGCAGCCAACTCAGACTAGTTCAGGGGGGTAATGAGCAGTTCTTC
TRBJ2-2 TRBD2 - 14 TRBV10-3 CATTSGRDTGELFF TGTGCCACGACTAGCGGGAGGGACACCGGGGAGCTGTTTTTT
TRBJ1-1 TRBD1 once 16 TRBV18 CASSLRDRALSTEAFF TGTGCCAGCTCCCTCAGGGACAGGGCACTAAGTACTGAAGCTTTCTTT
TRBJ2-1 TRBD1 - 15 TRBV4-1 CASSGGQGIYNEQFF TGCGCCAGCAGTGGTGGACAGGGAATATACAATGAGCAGTTCTTC
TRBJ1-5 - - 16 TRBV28 CASRPQAGGTNQPQHF TGTGCCAGCAGACCCCAGGCCGGGGGGACCAATCAGCCCCAGCATTTT
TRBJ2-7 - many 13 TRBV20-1 CSALPEGTHEQYF TGCAGTGCCCTCCCGGAGGGAACCCACGAGCAGTACTTC
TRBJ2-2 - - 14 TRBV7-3 CASSPGLNTGERFF TGTGCCAGCAGCCCAGGACTGAACACCGGGGAGCGGTTTTTT
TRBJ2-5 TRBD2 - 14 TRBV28 CATGLAGDSETQYF TGTGCCACTGGACTAGCGGGAGATTCAGAGACCCAGTACTTC
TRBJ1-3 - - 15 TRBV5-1 CASSMDPSAGNTIYF TGCGCCAGCAGCATGGACCCCTCGGCTGGAAACACCATATATTTT
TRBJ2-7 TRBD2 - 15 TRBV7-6 CASSVGLAGSYEQYF TGTGCCAGCAGCGTCGGGCTAGCGGGTTCCTACGAGCAGTACTTC
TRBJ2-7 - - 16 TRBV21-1 CASSKEEEAGDGKQYF TGTGCCAGCAGCAAAGAAGAAGAGGCTGGGGATGGCAAGCAGTACTTC
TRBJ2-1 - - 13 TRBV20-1 CSARPGLPYEQFF TGCAGTGCTCGGCCGGGACTCCCTTATGAGCAGTTCTTC
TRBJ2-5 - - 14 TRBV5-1 CASTRNTGKETQYF TGCGCCAGCACCCGTAATACCGGAAAAGAGACCCAGTACTTC
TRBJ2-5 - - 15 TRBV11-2 CASSPMAGVQETQYF TGTGCCAGCAGCCCTATGGCAGGGGTACAAGAGACCCAGTACTTC
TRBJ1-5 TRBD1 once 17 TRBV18 CASSPEDRRLNHQPQHF TGTGCCAGCTCACCCGAGGACAGGCGGTTGAATCATCAGCCCCAGCATTTT
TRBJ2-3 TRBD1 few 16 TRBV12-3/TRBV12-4 CASSSPGQGYTDTQYF TGTGCCAGCAGTTCCCCGGGACAGGGATACACAGATACGCAGTATTTT
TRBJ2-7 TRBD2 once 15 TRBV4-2 CASSFGLAPSYEQYF TGTGCCAGCAGCTTCGGACTAGCGCCTTCCTACGAGCAGTACTTC
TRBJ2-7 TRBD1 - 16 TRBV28 CASSVQGALLSYEQYF TGTGCCAGCAGCGTACAGGGGGCCCTTCTCTCCTACGAGCAGTACTTC
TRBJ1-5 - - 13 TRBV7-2 CASSLDTYQPQHF TGTGCCAGCAGCTTAGACACTTATCAGCCCCAGCATTTT
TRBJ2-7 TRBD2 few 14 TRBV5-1 CASSSSGSFYEQYF TGCGCCAGCAGCTCCAGCGGGAGTTTTTACGAGCAGTACTTC
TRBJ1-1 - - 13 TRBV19 CASSPQGYGEAFF TGTGCCAGTAGCCCACAGGGCTACGGTGAAGCTTTCTTT
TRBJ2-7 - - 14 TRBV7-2 CASSLSTESYEQYF TGTGCCAGCAGCTTATCAACGGAATCCTACGAGCAGTACTTC
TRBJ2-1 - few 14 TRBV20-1 CSAISPSGTNEQFF TGCAGTGCTATCAGCCCGTCGGGCACCAATGAGCAGTTCTTC
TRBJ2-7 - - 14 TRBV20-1 CSASRDSTSYEQYF TGCAGTGCTAGTCGAGACAGCACATCCTACGAGCAGTACTTC